A selection of T cell receptor beta chains follows, all from one sample in a study of blood T cell repertoires in COVID-19. Clones were read by immunoSEQ multiplex PCR, and TCRdb kept only the in-frame ones, dropping some. The sample has about 190,000 clones, more than 70% seen once; the top ten hold approximately 5.6%. Sequenced material: peripheral blood. The receptors here all came from a middle-aged man with active or convalescent COVID-19. The CDR3 runs from the conserved cysteine through the conserved F or W. A D gene is named only where the DNA matches it firmly. Clone sizes are given selectively: once, few, many, or a class where the clone is expanded.

d_call clone_size j_call v_call cdr3_nt cdr3_aa
TRBD1 NA TRBJ1-1 TRBV19 TGTGCCAGTAGTACCGGGACAGGGACTGAAGCTTTCTTT CASSTGTGTEAFF
NA NA TRBJ1-2 TRBV12-3/TRBV12-4 TGTGCCAGCAGTTTAGAATCGGTCTATGGCTACACCTTC CASSLESVYGYTF
TRBD1 NA TRBJ2-1 TRBV5-1 TGCGCCAGCAGCCGCACAGGACAGGGCAGCTCCTACAATGAGCAGTTCTTC CASSRTGQGSSYNEQFF
NA NA TRBJ2-7 TRBV4-2 TGTGCCAGCAGCCAAGAAGGGTCGCGGGCCTACGAGCAGTACTTC CASSQEGSRAYEQYF
TRBD1 NA TRBJ2-7 TRBV5-5 TGTGCCAGCAGCCCCGGGACAGAGTTAGCACGCGAGCAGTACTTC CASSPGTELAREQYF
TRBD1 once TRBJ1-1 TRBV19 TGTGCCACTAGGGACAGAATGAACACTGAAGCTTTCTTT CATRDRMNTEAFF
NA once TRBJ2-7 TRBV7-3 TGTGCCAGCAGCTTAGATCCGAGCTCCTACGAGCAGTACTTC CASSLDPSSYEQYF
TRBD1 NA TRBJ1-5 TRBV27 TGTGCCAGCAGTTTAGGGCAGGGGGTTGGTCAGCCCCAGCATTTT CASSLGQGVGQPQHF
TRBD1 few TRBJ2-7 TRBV27 TGTGCCAGCAGTTTTCACGGGACAGGAATTGACGAGCAGTACTTC CASSFHGTGIDEQYF
TRBD1 few TRBJ1-6 TRBV7-2 TGTGCCAGCAGCTTAAGGGGACAGGCCAATTCACCCCTCCACTTT CASSLRGQANSPLHF
TRBD2 once TRBJ2-4 TRBV3-1/TRBV3-2 TGTGCCAGCACCTTTAGCGGGGGGGAAAAAAACATTCAGTACTTC CASTFSGGEKNIQYF
NA NA TRBJ2-2 TRBV5-1 TGCGCCAGCAGCTTGGGTACCAGGGGTTCCACCGGGGAGCTGTTTTTT CASSLGTRGSTGELFF
TRBD1 NA TRBJ2-7 TRBV24-1 TGTGCCACCAGGAGGGACAGGGGGCCGAGGGAGCAGTACTTC CATRRDRGPREQYF
TRBD1 NA TRBJ1-2 TRBV27 TGTGCCAGCAGTATAAAAACCGGGACAGGCAACTATGGCTACACCTTC CASSIKTGTGNYGYTF
TRBD2 NA TRBJ2-2 TRBV7-2 TGTGCCAGCAGCTTAGGTCTAGCGGGGGTGGACGGGGAGCTGTTTTTT CASSLGLAGVDGELFF
TRBD1 NA TRBJ1-2 TRBV5-4 TGTGCCAGCAGCCCATCCACAGGGGGCCATGGCTACACCTTC CASSPSTGGHGYTF
NA few TRBJ1-1 TRBV5-8 TGTGCCAGCAGCTTGGTGGAGGACACTGAAGCTTTCTTT CASSLVEDTEAFF
TRBD2 NA TRBJ2-7 TRBV5-1 TGCGCCAGCAGCTTAGGGAGAGCGGGAGGCAACGAGCAGTACTTC CASSLGRAGGNEQYF
NA NA TRBJ1-5 TRBV2 TGTGCCAGCAGTGAAGCGCGGCTCCAGGGGAGTACGCATTTT CASSEARLQGSTHF
NA few TRBJ2-5 TRBV3-1/TRBV3-2 TGTGCCAGCAGCCAAGAAGGCCGAGGGTCCCTTGCAAAGACCCAGTACTTC CASSQEGRGSLAKTQYF
NA NA TRBJ1-1 TRBV18 TGTGCCAGCTCACCGCAGACAGGCGGAATGAACACTGAAGCTTTCTTT CASSPQTGGMNTEAFF
TRBD1 NA TRBJ1-4 TRBV11-1 TGTGCCAGCAGCTTGTTGAGGGGGCCAAATGAAAAACTGTTTTTT CASSLLRGPNEKLFF
NA NA TRBJ2-3 TRBV5-5 TGTGCCAGCAGCCCCATACCCACAGGGAGCACAGATACGCAGTATTTT CASSPIPTGSTDTQYF
NA NA TRBJ2-7 TRBV6-1 TGTGCCAGCAGTGATTCCCGCAAGGCAGGTTTCCCCTACGAGCAGTACTTC CASSDSRKAGFPYEQYF
NA NA TRBJ2-7 TRBV28 TGTGCCAGCAGTTTTTTATCGCAGGGAGGTGTTTACGAGCAGTACTTC CASSFLSQGGVYEQYF
NA few TRBJ2-1 TRBV11-3 TGTGCCAGCAGCTTAGGGGCAGCCAATGAGCAGTTCTTC CASSLGAANEQFF
NA NA TRBJ1-2 TRBV15 TGTGCCACCAGCCGTCGGGAGGGAGGTGGCTACACCTTC CATSRREGGGYTF
NA NA TRBJ1-1 TRBV6-5 TGTGCCAGCAGCGCCGGGACAATTAACACTGAAGCTTTCTTT CASSAGTINTEAFF
TRBD1 NA TRBJ1-2 TRBV4-2 TGTGCCAGCAGCCAAGATCCTCGGGACAGGGGGGACCATGGCTACACCTTC CASSQDPRDRGDHGYTF
TRBD2 NA TRBJ2-3 TRBV11-2 TGTGCCAGCAGCTGGACTAGCGGCAACACAGATACGCAGTATTTT CASSWTSGNTDTQYF
NA few TRBJ1-3 TRBV6-4 TGTGCCAGCAGTGACTCTCTCGTTAGGTCCCGGAGCTCTGGAAACACCATATATTTT CASSDSLVRSRSSGNTIYF
TRBD1 NA TRBJ1-2 TRBV28 TGTGCCAGCGGCCGGACAGGGGGGCCTAACTATGGCTACACCTTC CASGRTGGPNYGYTF
NA NA TRBJ2-2 TRBV7-8 TGTGCCAGCAGCTTAGGAGCAGGGGCGGGCACCGGGGAGCTGTTTTTT CASSLGAGAGTGELFF
NA NA TRBJ1-4 TRBV6-2/TRBV6-3 TGTGCCAGCAGTTATCTGGGGGCTGGGGAAAAACTGTTTTTT CASSYLGAGEKLFF
TRBD2 NA TRBJ2-3 TRBV11-3 TGTGCCAGCAGCTTTCGACTAGCTGTTAGCACAGATACGCAGTATTTT CASSFRLAVSTDTQYF
TRBD1 NA TRBJ2-7 TRBV7-9 TGTGCCAGCAGCCCTCGGGACAGGGCGGACGAGCAGTACTTC CASSPRDRADEQYF
NA NA TRBJ2-3 TRBV7-6 TGTGCCAGCAGCTTAGGGCCGACGACTAGCACAGATACGCAGTATTTT CASSLGPTTSTDTQYF
NA NA TRBJ1-5 TRBV19 TGTGCCAGCATCAACAGGGATCTTTCCAATCAGCCCCAGCATTTT CASINRDLSNQPQHF
TRBD1 NA TRBJ1-3 TRBV3-1/TRBV3-2 TGTGCCAGCAGCCGTACCCAGGACAGGTTCAATGGAAACACCATATATTTT CASSRTQDRFNGNTIYF
NA NA TRBJ1-5 TRBV2 TGTGCCAGCAGTGACAAACAGGTCAATCAGCCCCAGCATTTT CASSDKQVNQPQHF
NA NA TRBJ2-3 TRBV7-2 TGTGCCAGCAGCTTAGCGATCACTACTAGTCGATCCCTTGCCGGTACGCAGTATTTT CASSLAITTSRSLAGTQYF
TRBD1 NA TRBJ2-5 TRBV28 TGTGCCAGCAGTTTAACAGGGGGCAGTGAGACCCAGTACTTC CASSLTGGSETQYF
TRBD1 NA TRBJ1-1 TRBV2 TGTGCCAGAGGGGGACAGAGCAACACTGAAGCTTTCTTT CARGGQSNTEAFF
TRBD1 NA TRBJ2-1 TRBV29-1 TGCAGCAACCGCCGGGGGACAGGGCCTTACAATGAGCAGTTCTTC CSNRRGTGPYNEQFF
NA NA TRBJ1-2 TRBV7-2 TGTGCCAGCAGCCCGGACAGAAGCCCCTATGGCTACACCTTC CASSPDRSPYGYTF
NA NA TRBJ2-7 TRBV19 TGTGCCAGTAGTCGGGCCGGGGTCTACGAGCAGTACTTC CASSRAGVYEQYF